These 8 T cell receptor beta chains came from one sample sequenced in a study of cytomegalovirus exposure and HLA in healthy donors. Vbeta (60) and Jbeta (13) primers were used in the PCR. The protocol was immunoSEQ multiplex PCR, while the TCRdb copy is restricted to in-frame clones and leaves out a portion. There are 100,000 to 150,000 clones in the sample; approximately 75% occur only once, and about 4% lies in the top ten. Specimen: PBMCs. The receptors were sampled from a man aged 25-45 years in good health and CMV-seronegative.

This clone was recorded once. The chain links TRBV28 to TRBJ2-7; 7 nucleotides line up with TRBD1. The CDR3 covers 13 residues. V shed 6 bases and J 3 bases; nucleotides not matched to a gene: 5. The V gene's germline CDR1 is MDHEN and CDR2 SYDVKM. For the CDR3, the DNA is TGTGCCAGCAGAAGTGGACAGGTCTACGAGCAGTACTTC. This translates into CASRSGQVYEQYF.

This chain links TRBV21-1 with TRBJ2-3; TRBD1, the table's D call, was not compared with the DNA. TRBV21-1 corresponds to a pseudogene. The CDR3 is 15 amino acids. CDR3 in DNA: TGTGCCGGACCCGGGACAGGGGAGCCTAAAGATACGCAGTATTTT. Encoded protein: CAGPGTGEPKDTQYF.

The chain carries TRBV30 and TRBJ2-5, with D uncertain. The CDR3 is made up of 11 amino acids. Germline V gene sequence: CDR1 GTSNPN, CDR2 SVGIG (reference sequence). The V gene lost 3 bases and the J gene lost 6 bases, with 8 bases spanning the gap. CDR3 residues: CAWRQQKTQYF. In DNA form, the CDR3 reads TGTGCCTGGAGGCAACAGAAGACCCAGTACTTC.

The CDR3 DNA follows: TGCAGTGCTAGGGGCGCTTACGAGCAGTACTTC. This encodes CSARGAYEQYF. The chain recombines TRBV20-1 with TRBJ2-7; D call uncertain. The V and J ends lost 3 bases and 4 bases respectively, with 7 bases between them. The CDR3 has 11 residues. Germline loops: CDR1 DFQATT, CDR2 SNEGSKA (reference sequence).

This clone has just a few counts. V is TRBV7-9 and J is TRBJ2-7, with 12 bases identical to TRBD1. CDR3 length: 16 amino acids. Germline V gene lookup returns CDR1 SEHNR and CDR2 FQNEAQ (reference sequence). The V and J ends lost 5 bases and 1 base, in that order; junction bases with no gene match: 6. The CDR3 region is CASSTGTGGLSYEQYF. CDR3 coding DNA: TGTGCCAGCAGCACGGGGACAGGGGGCTTATCCTACGAGCAGTACTTC.

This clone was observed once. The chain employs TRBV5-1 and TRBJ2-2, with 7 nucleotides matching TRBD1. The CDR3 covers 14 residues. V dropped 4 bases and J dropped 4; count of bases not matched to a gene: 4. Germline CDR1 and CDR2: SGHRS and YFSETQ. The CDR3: CASSQGQATGELFF. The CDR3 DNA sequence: TGCGCCAGCAGCCAAGGACAGGCCACCGGGGAGCTGTTTTTT.

The CDR3 coding sequence is TGTGCCAGCAGTACTCCTCGAGGGGGCTACGAGCAGTACTTC. Its translation is CASSTPRGGYEQYF. The gene calls are TRBV28 and TRBJ2-7, with D maybe TRBD1 (6 bases). V lost 5 bases, J lost 3 bases, and 14 bases lay in between. Germline CDR1 reads MDHEN; CDR2 reads SYDVKM. The CDR3 is made up of 14 amino acids.

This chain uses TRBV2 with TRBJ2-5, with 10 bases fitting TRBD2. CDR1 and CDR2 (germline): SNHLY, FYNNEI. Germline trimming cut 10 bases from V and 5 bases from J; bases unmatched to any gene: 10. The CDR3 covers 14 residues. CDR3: CATAGTSVRETQYF. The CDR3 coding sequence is TGTGCCACCGCCGGGACTAGCGTAAGGGAGACCCAGTACTTC.